The 5 T cell receptor beta chains below all came from one sample that was sequenced in a study of spatial heterogeneity in lung cancer. Time point noted: sample taken at primary tumor resection. Whole RNA from tumor, nontumor lung or frozen PBMC was sequenced unsorted. A single record per CDR3 protein comes from TCRdb applying MiXCR to the 5' RACE reads. The sample carries approximately 40,000 distinct CDR3 sequences, 7.5% recorded once. Sequenced here: PBMCs, sampled at surgery. These receptor sequences come from a male donor with early-stage non-small cell lung cancer.

The V gene is TRBV20-1, the J gene TRBJ2-2; no reliable D call. This CDR3 is 13 amino acids long. Germline V gene sequence: CDR1 DFQATT, CDR2 SNEGSKA (reference sequence). V was pared by 0 bases and J by 4 bases, with 6 bases between. This chain's CDR3 is CSAREAVTGELFF. The CDR3, as DNA: TGCAGTGCTAGAGAGGCTGTCACCGGGGAGCTGTTTTTT.

The gene calls are TRBV3-1 and TRBJ1-2; D gene uncertain. This CDR3 is built from 13 residues. Germline CDR1 is LGHDT and CDR2 is YNNKEL (reference sequence). Trimming took off 0 bases at V and 8 bases at J, with 10 bases between the two ends. CDR3 residues: CASSQEGSGGYTF. CDR3 sequence (DNA): TGTGCCAGCAGCCAAGAGGGCAGTGGGGGCTACACCTTC.

Remarks on this clonotype: Just one base apart from a much larger clone, this may be a read error. This sequence joins TRBV5-1 and TRBJ2-1; D ambiguous. The closer fit of TRBJ2-7 to the DNA end suggests the J call may be wrong. The germline V gene encodes CDR1 SGHRS and CDR2 YFSETQ. CDR3 size: 14 residues. The CDR3 sequence: CASSLVGAHNEQYF. In DNA, the CDR3 is TGCGCCAGCAGCTTGGTCGGTGCCCACAATGAGCAGTACTTC.

This clonotype was seen many times. This chain uses TRBV5-5 with TRBJ2-2, with TRBD1 matching 11 bases. The V gene's germline CDR1 is SGHKS and CDR2 YYEKEE (reference sequence). The CDR3 sequence is 16 residues long. The V segment lost 4 bases and the J segment 6 bases; nucleotides outside the gene matches: 8. The CDR3 is CASSLSRTGGAGELFF. In DNA, the CDR3 is TGTGCCAGCAGCCTATCCCGGACAGGGGGCGCCGGGGAGCTGTTTTTT. Drawing the rest from reference TRBV5-5 and TRBJ2-2, the complete variable domain is DAGVTQSPTHLIKTRGQQVTLRCSPISGHKSVSWYQQVLGQGPQFIFQYYEKEERGRGNFPDRFSARQFPNYSSELNVNALLLGDSALYLCASSLSRTGGAGELFFGEGSRLTVL.

The table lists this clonotype with many counts. The rearrangement uses TRBV20-1 and TRBJ1-5; D not resolved. The germline V and J ends were trimmed by 5 bases and 3 bases, with 20 bases remaining between them. Germline V gives CDR1 DFQATT, CDR2 SNEGSKA (reference sequence). This CDR3 has 16 amino acids. The DNA of the CDR3 is TGCAGTGCTGGACCACCTGTAGAGAACGCCAATCAGCCCCAGCATTTT. Amino acids: CSAGPPVENANQPQHF.